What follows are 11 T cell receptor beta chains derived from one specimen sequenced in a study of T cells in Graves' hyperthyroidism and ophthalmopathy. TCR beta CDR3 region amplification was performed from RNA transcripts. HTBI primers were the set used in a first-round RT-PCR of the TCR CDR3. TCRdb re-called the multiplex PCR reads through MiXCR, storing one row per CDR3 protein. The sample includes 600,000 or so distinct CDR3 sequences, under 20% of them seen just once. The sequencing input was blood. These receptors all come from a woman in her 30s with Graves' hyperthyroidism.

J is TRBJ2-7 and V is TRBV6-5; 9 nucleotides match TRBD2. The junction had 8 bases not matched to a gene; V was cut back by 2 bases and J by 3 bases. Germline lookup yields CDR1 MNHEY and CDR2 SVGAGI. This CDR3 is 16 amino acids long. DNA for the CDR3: TGTGCCAGCAGTTACCGGGGTAGCGGGAGCTTCTACGAGCAGTACTTC. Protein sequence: CASSYRGSGSFYEQYF.

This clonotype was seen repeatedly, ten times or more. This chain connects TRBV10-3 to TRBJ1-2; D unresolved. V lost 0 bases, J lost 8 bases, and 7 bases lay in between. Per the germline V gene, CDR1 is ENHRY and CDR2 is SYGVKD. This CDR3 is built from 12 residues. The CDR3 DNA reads TGTGCCATCAGTGAGTCTCTGAGAGGCTACACCTTC. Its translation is CAISESLRGYTF.

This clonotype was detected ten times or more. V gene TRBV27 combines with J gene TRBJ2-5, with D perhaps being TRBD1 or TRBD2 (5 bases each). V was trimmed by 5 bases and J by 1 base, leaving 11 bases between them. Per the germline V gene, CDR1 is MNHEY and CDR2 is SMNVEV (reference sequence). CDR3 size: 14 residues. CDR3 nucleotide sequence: TGTGCCAGCAGTGGGTGGGGGTCCCAAGAGACCCAGTACTTC. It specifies CASSGWGSQETQYF.

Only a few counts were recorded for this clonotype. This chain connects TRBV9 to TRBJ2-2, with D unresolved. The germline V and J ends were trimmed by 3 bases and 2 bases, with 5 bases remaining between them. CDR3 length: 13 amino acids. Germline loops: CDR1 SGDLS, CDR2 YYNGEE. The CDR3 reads CASSDYNTGELFF. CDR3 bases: TGTGCCAGCAGCGACTACAACACCGGGGAGCTGTTTTTT.

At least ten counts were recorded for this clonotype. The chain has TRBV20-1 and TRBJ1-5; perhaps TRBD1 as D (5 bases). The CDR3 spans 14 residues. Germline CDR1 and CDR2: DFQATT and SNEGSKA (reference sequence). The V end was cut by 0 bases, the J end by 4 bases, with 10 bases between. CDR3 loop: CSARDGGGNQPQHF. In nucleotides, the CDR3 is TGCAGTGCTAGAGACGGGGGTGGAAATCAGCCCCAGCATTTT.

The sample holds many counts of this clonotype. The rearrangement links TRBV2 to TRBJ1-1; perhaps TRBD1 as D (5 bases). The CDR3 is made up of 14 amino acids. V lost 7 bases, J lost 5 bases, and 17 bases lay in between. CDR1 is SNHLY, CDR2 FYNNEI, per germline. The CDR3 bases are TGTGCCAGCAAGGTTTCGACAGTGGGGACTGAAGCTTTCTTT. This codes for CASKVSTVGTEAFF.

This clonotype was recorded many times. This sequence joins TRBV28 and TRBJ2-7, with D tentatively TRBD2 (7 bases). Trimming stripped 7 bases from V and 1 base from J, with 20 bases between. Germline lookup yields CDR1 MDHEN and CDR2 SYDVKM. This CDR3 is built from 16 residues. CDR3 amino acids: CASTLGGRGWSYEQYF. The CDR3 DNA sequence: TGTGCCAGCACCCTCGGGGGGCGGGGGTGGTCCTACGAGCAGTACTTC. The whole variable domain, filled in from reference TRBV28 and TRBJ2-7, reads DVKVTQSSRYLVKRTGEKVFLECVQDMDHENMFWYRQDPGLGLRLIYFSYDVKMKEKGDIPEGYSVSREKKERFSLILESASTNQTSMYLCASTLGGRGWSYEQYFGPGTRLTVT.

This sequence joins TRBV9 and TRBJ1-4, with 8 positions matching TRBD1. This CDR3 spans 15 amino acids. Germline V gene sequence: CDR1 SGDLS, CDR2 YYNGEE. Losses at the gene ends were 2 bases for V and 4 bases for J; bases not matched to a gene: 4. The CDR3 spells CASSVWGQVNEKLFF. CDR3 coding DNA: TGTGCCAGCAGCGTGTGGGGACAGGTTAATGAAAAACTGTTTTTT.

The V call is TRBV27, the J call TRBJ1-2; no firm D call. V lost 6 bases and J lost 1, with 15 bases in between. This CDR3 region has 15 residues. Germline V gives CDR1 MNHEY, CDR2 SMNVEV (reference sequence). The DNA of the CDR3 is TGTGCCAGCAGCCCTTCGGGGAGACTTAACTATGGCTACACCTTC. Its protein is CASSPSGRLNYGYTF.

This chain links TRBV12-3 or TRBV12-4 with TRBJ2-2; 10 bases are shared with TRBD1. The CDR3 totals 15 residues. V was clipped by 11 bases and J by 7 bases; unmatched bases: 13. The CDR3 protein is CAVRPGTGVSGELFF. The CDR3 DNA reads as TGTGCCGTCAGACCGGGGACAGGGGTTAGCGGGGAGCTGTTTTTT.

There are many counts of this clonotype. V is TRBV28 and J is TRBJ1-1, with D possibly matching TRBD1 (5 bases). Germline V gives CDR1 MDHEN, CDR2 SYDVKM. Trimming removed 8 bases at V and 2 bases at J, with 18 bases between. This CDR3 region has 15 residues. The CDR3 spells CASRIWGKGNTEAFF. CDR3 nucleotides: TGTGCCAGCCGGATTTGGGGGAAGGGCAACACTGAAGCTTTCTTT.